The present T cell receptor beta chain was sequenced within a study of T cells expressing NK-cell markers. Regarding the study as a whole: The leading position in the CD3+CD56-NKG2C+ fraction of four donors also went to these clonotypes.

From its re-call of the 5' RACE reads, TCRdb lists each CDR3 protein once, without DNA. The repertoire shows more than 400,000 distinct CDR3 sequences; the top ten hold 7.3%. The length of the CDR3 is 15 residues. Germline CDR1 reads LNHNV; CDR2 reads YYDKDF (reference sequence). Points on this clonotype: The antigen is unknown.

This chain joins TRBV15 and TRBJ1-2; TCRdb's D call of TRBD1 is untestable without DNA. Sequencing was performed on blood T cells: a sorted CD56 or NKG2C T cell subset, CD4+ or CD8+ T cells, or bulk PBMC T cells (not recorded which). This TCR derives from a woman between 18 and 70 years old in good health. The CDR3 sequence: CATSRPSDRGDGYTF.